These T cell receptor beta chains were read from a single sample in a study of cytomegalovirus exposure and HLA in healthy donors. Method: immunoSEQ multiplex PCR; TCRdb's copy keeps in-frame clones and lacks some. This repertoire shows roughly 180,000 clones, roughly 86% found once; its top ten account for 4.5% to 5.5%. The sample was PBMCs. These receptors all stem from a girl between 10 and 17 years old in good health and CMV-seropositive. Each CDR3 is given with its conserved first and last residue. A D gene is named only where the DNA matches it firmly. Rows give clone size only sometimes, using once, few, many, or a class for an expanded clone.

v_call: TRBV5-6
clone_size: -
cdr3_length: 14
d_call: TRBD1
j_call: TRBJ1-2
cdr3_nt: TGTGCCAGCAGCCCTGACAGGGGGGACTATGGCTACACCTTC
cdr3_aa: CASSPDRGDYGYTF

v_call: TRBV10-3
clone_size: once
cdr3_length: 16
d_call: -
j_call: TRBJ1-6
cdr3_nt: TGTGCCATCAGTGAGTCTCCAGAGACACAGAATTCACCCCTCCACTTT
cdr3_aa: CAISESPETQNSPLHF

v_call: TRBV6-4
clone_size: once
cdr3_length: 14
d_call: TRBD1
j_call: TRBJ2-7
cdr3_nt: TGTGCCAGCAGCGCGACAGGGGAAACCGCCGAGCAGTACTTC
cdr3_aa: CASSATGETAEQYF

v_call: TRBV7-6
clone_size: -
cdr3_length: 15
d_call: TRBD1
j_call: TRBJ2-2
cdr3_nt: TGTGCCAGCAGCTCCGGGACAGCGAACACCGGGGAGCTGTTTTTT
cdr3_aa: CASSSGTANTGELFF

v_call: TRBV27
clone_size: -
cdr3_length: 13
d_call: -
j_call: TRBJ1-1
cdr3_nt: TGTGCCAGCAGTCTCCGGGGTTCATCTGAAGCTTTCTTT
cdr3_aa: CASSLRGSSEAFF

v_call: TRBV19
clone_size: -
cdr3_length: 18
d_call: TRBD1
j_call: TRBJ1-1
cdr3_nt: TGTGCCAGTAGTATTCTAAAGGACAGGGGGATTGTAGACACTGAAGCTTTCTTT
cdr3_aa: CASSILKDRGIVDTEAFF

v_call: TRBV5-4
clone_size: -
cdr3_length: 14
d_call: -
j_call: TRBJ2-2
cdr3_nt: TGTGCCAGCAGCTTGTTTCCGTTCACCGGGGAGCTGTTTTTT
cdr3_aa: CASSLFPFTGELFF

v_call: TRBV18
clone_size: once
cdr3_length: 14
d_call: TRBD1
j_call: TRBJ2-5
cdr3_nt: TGTGCCAGCTCACCAGAGGGGGCCGTAGAGGCCCAGTACTTC
cdr3_aa: CASSPEGAVEAQYF

v_call: TRBV7-9
clone_size: -
cdr3_length: 13
d_call: TRBD1
j_call: TRBJ1-1
cdr3_nt: TGTGCCAGCAGGATGGACAGGGCCACTGAAGCTTTCTTT
cdr3_aa: CASRMDRATEAFF

v_call: TRBV10-3
clone_size: -
cdr3_length: 17
d_call: TRBD1
j_call: TRBJ2-7
cdr3_nt: TGTGCCATCAGTGAGTCGACCCTGGACAGGGCCACCTACGAGCAGTACTTC
cdr3_aa: CAISESTLDRATYEQYF

v_call: TRBV7-9
clone_size: once
cdr3_length: 16
d_call: -
j_call: TRBJ1-2
cdr3_nt: TGTGCCAGCAGCTTAGCGGGAGGACAGCGGGGTGGTGGCTACACCTTC
cdr3_aa: CASSLAGGQRGGGYTF

v_call: TRBV6-1
clone_size: -
cdr3_length: 13
d_call: -
j_call: TRBJ2-6
cdr3_nt: TGTGCCAGCATTAACTCTGGGGCCAACGTCCTGACTTTC
cdr3_aa: CASINSGANVLTF

v_call: TRBV6-5
clone_size: once
cdr3_length: 15
d_call: -
j_call: TRBJ1-4
cdr3_nt: TGTGCCAGCAGTTACGAACAGGGCCCTAATGAAAAACTGTTTTTT
cdr3_aa: CASSYEQGPNEKLFF

v_call: TRBV30
clone_size: -
cdr3_length: 13
d_call: TRBD1
j_call: TRBJ1-3
cdr3_nt: TGTGCCTGGGACAGGGGGCTCGGAAACACCATATATTTT
cdr3_aa: CAWDRGLGNTIYF

v_call: TRBV15
clone_size: -
cdr3_length: 15
d_call: -
j_call: TRBJ2-1
cdr3_nt: TGTGCCACCAGCAGCCCGTGGGCGCCAGACAATGAGCAGTTCTTC
cdr3_aa: CATSSPWAPDNEQFF

v_call: TRBV6-1
clone_size: once
cdr3_length: 16
d_call: -
j_call: TRBJ2-7
cdr3_nt: TGTGCCAGCAGTGAAGGGAGGCAGGGGAAGTCGGCCGAGCAGTACTTC
cdr3_aa: CASSEGRQGKSAEQYF

v_call: TRBV10-1
clone_size: -
cdr3_length: 14
d_call: -
j_call: TRBJ1-1
cdr3_nt: TGCGCCAGCAGTGAGTCGATGGGGGAGGCTGAAGCTTTCTTT
cdr3_aa: CASSESMGEAEAFF

v_call: TRBV5-1
clone_size: once
cdr3_length: 13
d_call: TRBD1
j_call: TRBJ2-3
cdr3_nt: TGCGCCAGCAGCTCCCCAGGGGGCGGTACGCAGTATTTT
cdr3_aa: CASSSPGGGTQYF

v_call: TRBV4-1
clone_size: -
cdr3_length: 18
d_call: TRBD1
j_call: TRBJ1-2
cdr3_nt: TGCGCCAGCAGCCAAGGCGGGACAGGAGCCATCCGCAACTATGGCTACACCTTC
cdr3_aa: CASSQGGTGAIRNYGYTF

v_call: TRBV7-9
clone_size: -
cdr3_length: 17
d_call: TRBD2
j_call: TRBJ2-7
cdr3_nt: TGTGCCAGCAGCTCCGGGACTACGGAAGTCTATTTTGGGGAGCAGTACTTC
cdr3_aa: CASSSGTTEVYFGEQYF

v_call: TRBV5-1
clone_size: -
cdr3_length: 12
d_call: -
j_call: TRBJ1-2
cdr3_nt: TGCGCCAGCAGCCTTGGCAGTCTGGGCTACACCTTC
cdr3_aa: CASSLGSLGYTF

v_call: TRBV2
clone_size: -
cdr3_length: 13
d_call: -
j_call: TRBJ2-7
cdr3_nt: TGTGCCAGCAACCTGGGCCGGTCCTACGAGCAGTACTTC
cdr3_aa: CASNLGRSYEQYF

v_call: TRBV6-4
clone_size: -
cdr3_length: 14
d_call: -
j_call: TRBJ2-3
cdr3_nt: TGTGCCAGCAGTGAGCCAGGCCGCACAGATACGCAGTATTTT
cdr3_aa: CASSEPGRTDTQYF

v_call: TRBV14
clone_size: -
cdr3_length: 15
d_call: TRBD2
j_call: TRBJ2-7
cdr3_nt: TGTGCCAGCAGCCAAGAGGCGGGGGGGCTCTACGAGCAGTACTTC
cdr3_aa: CASSQEAGGLYEQYF

v_call: TRBV12-5
clone_size: -
cdr3_length: 14
d_call: -
j_call: TRBJ1-5
cdr3_nt: TGTGCTAGTGGTTTGACAGTCAGGGATCAGCCCCAGCATTTT
cdr3_aa: CASGLTVRDQPQHF

v_call: TRBV7-3
clone_size: -
cdr3_length: 14
d_call: -
j_call: TRBJ1-1
cdr3_nt: TGTGCCAGCAGCCTCGACATGATTAACACTGAAGCTTTCTTT
cdr3_aa: CASSLDMINTEAFF

v_call: TRBV10-3
clone_size: -
cdr3_length: 18
d_call: TRBD1
j_call: TRBJ2-5
cdr3_nt: TGTGCCATCAGTGAGTCGAAGTTAGGGACAGCGCTTCAAGAGACCCAGTACTTC
cdr3_aa: CAISESKLGTALQETQYF

v_call: TRBV5-6
clone_size: -
cdr3_length: 14
d_call: TRBD1
j_call: TRBJ1-4
cdr3_nt: TGTGCCAGCAGTTTCGGGACAGCTAATGAAAAACTGTTTTTT
cdr3_aa: CASSFGTANEKLFF

v_call: TRBV4-1
clone_size: -
cdr3_length: 15
d_call: TRBD1
j_call: TRBJ1-3
cdr3_nt: TGCGCCAGCAGCCAGGGACAGGGTACTGGAAACACCATATATTTT
cdr3_aa: CASSQGQGTGNTIYF

v_call: TRBV5-4
clone_size: -
cdr3_length: 16
d_call: TRBD1
j_call: TRBJ2-5
cdr3_nt: TGTGCCAGCAGCTTCCCCGGGACAGGGGGCCAAGAGACCCAGTACTTC
cdr3_aa: CASSFPGTGGQETQYF

v_call: TRBV20-1
clone_size: once
cdr3_length: 11
d_call: -
j_call: TRBJ1-2
cdr3_nt: TGCAGTGCCCGGACAGTGGCTGGCTACACCTTC
cdr3_aa: CSARTVAGYTF

v_call: TRBV5-6
clone_size: -
cdr3_length: 14
d_call: -
j_call: TRBJ1-3
cdr3_nt: TGTGCCAGCAGCTTGAGTAGCTCTGGAAACACCATATATTTT
cdr3_aa: CASSLSSSGNTIYF

v_call: TRBV11-2
clone_size: -
cdr3_length: 15
d_call: -
j_call: TRBJ2-3
cdr3_nt: TGTGCCAGCAGCTCCCGACAGCTTAGCACAGATACGCAGTATTTT
cdr3_aa: CASSSRQLSTDTQYF

v_call: TRBV10-3
clone_size: -
cdr3_length: 15
d_call: TRBD2
j_call: TRBJ2-7
cdr3_nt: TGTGCCATCAGTGAGCCTCGCGGGGGGGCCTACGAGCAGTACTTC
cdr3_aa: CAISEPRGGAYEQYF

v_call: TRBV11-2
clone_size: -
cdr3_length: 16
d_call: -
j_call: TRBJ1-1
cdr3_nt: TGTGCCAGCAGCTTGACAGGAGACCTCATGAACACTGAAGCTTTCTTT
cdr3_aa: CASSLTGDLMNTEAFF

v_call: TRBV9
clone_size: -
cdr3_length: 15
d_call: TRBD2
j_call: TRBJ2-6
cdr3_nt: TGTGCCAGCAGCGCTAGCGGAGGTGGGGCCAACGTCCTGACTTTC
cdr3_aa: CASSASGGGANVLTF